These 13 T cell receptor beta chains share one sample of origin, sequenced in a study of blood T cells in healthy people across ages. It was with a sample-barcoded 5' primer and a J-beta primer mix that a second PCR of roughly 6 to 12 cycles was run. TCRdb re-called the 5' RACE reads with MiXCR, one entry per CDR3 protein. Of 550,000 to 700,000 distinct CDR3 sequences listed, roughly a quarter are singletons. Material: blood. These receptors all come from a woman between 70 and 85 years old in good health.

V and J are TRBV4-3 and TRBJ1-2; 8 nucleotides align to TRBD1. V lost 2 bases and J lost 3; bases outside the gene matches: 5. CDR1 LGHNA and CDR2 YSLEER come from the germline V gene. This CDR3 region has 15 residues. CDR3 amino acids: CASSQSSGGHYGYTF. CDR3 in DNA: TGCGCCAGCAGCCAATCTTCAGGGGGCCACTATGGCTACACCTTC.

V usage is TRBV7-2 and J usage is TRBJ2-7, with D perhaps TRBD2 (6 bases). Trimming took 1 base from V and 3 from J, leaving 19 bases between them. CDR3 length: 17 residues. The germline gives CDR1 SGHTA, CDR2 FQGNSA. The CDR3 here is CASSLVLGGGDGYEQYF. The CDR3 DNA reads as TGTGCCAGCAGCTTAGTGCTGGGAGGAGGGGACGGCTACGAGCAGTACTTC.

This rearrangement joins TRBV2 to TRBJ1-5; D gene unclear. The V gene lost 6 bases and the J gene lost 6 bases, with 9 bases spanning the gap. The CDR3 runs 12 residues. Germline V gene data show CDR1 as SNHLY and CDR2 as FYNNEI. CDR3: CASSMDSQPQHF. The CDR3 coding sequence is TGTGCCAGCAGCATGGACTCTCAGCCCCAGCATTTT. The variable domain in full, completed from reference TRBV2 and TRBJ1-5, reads EPEVTQTPSHQVTQMGQEVILRCVPISNHLYFYWYRQILGQKVEFLVSFYNNEISEKSEIFDDQFSVERPDGSNFTLKIRSTKLEDSAMYFCASSMDSQPQHFGDGTRLSIL.

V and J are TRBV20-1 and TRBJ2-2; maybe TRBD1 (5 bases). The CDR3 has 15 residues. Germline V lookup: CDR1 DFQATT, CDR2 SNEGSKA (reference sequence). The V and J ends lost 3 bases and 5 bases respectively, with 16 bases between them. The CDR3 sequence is CSARRQGRGTGELFF. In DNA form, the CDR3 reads TGCAGTGCTAGGCGCCAGGGAAGAGGAACCGGGGAGCTGTTTTTT.

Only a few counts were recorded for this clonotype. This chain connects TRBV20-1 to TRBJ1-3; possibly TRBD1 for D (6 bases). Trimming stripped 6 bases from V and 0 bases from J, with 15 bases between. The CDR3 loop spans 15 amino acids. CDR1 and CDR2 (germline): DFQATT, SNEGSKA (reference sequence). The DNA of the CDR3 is TGCAGTGCCCCCGGGGGGGCGTTCTCTGGAAACACCATATATTTT. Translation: CSAPGGAFSGNTIYF.

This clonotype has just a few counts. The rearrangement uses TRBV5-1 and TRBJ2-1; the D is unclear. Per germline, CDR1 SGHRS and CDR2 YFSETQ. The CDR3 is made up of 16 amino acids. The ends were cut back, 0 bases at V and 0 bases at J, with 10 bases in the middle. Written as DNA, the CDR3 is TGCGCCAGCAGCTTGGGGCTGGCGTCCTCCTACAATGAGCAGTTCTTC. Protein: CASSLGLASSYNEQFF. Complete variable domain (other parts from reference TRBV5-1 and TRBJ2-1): KAGVTQTPRYLIKTRGQQVTLSCSPISGHRSVSWYQQTPGQGLQFLFEYFSETQRNKGNFPGRFSGRQFSNSRSEMNVSTLELGDSALYLCASSLGLASSYNEQFFGPGTRLTVL.

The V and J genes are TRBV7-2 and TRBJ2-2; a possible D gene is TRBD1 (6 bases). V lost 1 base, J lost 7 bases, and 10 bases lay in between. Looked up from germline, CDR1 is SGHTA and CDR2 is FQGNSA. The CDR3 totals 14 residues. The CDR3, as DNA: TGTGCCAGCAGCTTAGTGGGGGACAACGGGGAGCTGTTTTTT. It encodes CASSLVGDNGELFF. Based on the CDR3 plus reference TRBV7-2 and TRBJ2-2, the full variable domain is GAGVSQSPSNKVTEKGKDVELRCDPISGHTALYWYRQSLGQGLEFLIYFQGNSAPDKSGLPSDRFSAERTGGSVSTLTIQRTQQEDSAVYLCASSLVGDNGELFFGEGSRLTVL.

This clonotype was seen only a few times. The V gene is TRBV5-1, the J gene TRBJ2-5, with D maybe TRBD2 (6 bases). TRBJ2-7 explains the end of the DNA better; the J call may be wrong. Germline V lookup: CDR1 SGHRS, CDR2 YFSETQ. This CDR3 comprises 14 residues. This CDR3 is CASSSGTSNREQYF. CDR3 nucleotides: TGCGCCAGCAGCTCCGGGACTTCTAATCGCGAGCAGTACTTC.

CDR3 DNA: TGTGCCACCAGTGACGGACCCTTTGGCGGCTACACCTTC. Translating it yields CATSDGPFGGYTF. The chain couples TRBV24-1 to TRBJ1-2, with no clear D. The germline V gene encodes CDR1 KGHDR and CDR2 SFDVKD. The CDR3 loop spans 13 amino acids. The germline V and J ends were trimmed by 4 bases and 8 bases, with 13 bases remaining between them.

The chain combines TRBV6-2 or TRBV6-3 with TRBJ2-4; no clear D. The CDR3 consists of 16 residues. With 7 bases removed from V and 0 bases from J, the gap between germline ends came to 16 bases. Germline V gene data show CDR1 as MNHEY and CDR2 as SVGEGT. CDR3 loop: CASTLTQPGAKNIQYF. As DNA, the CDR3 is TGTGCCAGCACCCTAACTCAGCCGGGAGCCAAAAACATTCAGTACTTC.

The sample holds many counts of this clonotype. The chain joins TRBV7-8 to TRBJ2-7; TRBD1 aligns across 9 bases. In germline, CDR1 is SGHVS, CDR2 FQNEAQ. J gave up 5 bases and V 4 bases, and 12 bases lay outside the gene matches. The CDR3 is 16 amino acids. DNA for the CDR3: TGTGCCAGCAGCTCGACCGGGACAGGGTGGCGGGACGAGCAGTACTTC. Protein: CASSSTGTGWRDEQYF.

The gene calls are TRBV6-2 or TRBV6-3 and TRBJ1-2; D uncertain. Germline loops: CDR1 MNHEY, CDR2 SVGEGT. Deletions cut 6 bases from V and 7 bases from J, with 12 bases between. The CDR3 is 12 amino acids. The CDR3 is CASSKRVTGYTF. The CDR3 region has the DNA TGTGCCAGCAGCAAGCGGGTTACTGGCTACACCTTC.

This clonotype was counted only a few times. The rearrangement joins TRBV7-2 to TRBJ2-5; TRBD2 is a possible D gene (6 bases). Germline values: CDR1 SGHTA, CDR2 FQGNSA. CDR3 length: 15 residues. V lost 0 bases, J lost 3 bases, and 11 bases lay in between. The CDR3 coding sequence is TGTGCCAGCAGCTTAGCGGGGGGTCGGGAAGAGACCCAGTACTTC. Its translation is CASSLAGGREETQYF.